This passage covers 28 T cell receptor beta chains from one sample sequenced in a study of graft-versus-host responses after intestinal transplantation. Sequencing used immunoSEQ multiplex PCR; TCRdb keeps in-frame clones, though not all of them. Here the sample spans under 50,000 clones, 90% to 95% being singletons. Sequences were derived from PBMCs, sampled 734 days after intestinal transplantation. The receptors originated from a human patient who received an intestinal transplant, so some T cells may come from the graft donor.

This clone was seen once. The rearrangement links TRBV21-1 to TRBJ2-7; TRBD1, as called in the table, went unchecked against the DNA. TRBV21-1 is listed as a pseudogene. The CDR3 has 15 amino acids. The CDR3 nucleotides read TGTGCCAGCAGCGTTCGGGACAGGGAAAACTACGAGCAGTACTTC. It yields the protein CASSVRDRENYEQYF.

The V and J genes are TRBV29-1 and TRBJ2-1; the match to TRBD2 covers 10 bases. With 3 bases clipped from V and 6 bases from J, the junction kept 2 bases outside the gene matches. The CDR3 runs to 13 residues. Per the germline V gene, CDR1 is SQVTM and CDR2 is ANQGSEA. The CDR3 bases are TGCAGCGTTGATCCTAGCGGGGGCAATGAGCAGTTCTTC. Residues: CSVDPSGGNEQFF.

V usage is TRBV2 and J usage is TRBJ1-2, with D maybe TRBD1 (5 bases). V was pared by 7 bases and J by 6 bases, with 21 bases between. The CDR3 has 15 amino acids. The germline gives CDR1 SNHLY, CDR2 FYNNEI. The DNA of the CDR3 is TGTGCCAGCACGGGCGAACGGGGCCGTGGGAATGGCTACACCTTC. It codes for CASTGERGRGNGYTF.

J is TRBJ2-5 and V is TRBV10-3; TRBD2 agrees at 8 bases. The CDR3 runs 13 residues. Germline V gives CDR1 ENHRY, CDR2 SYGVKD. Germline trimming cut 10 bases from V and 0 bases from J; bases unmatched to any gene: 4. The CDR3, as DNA: TGTGCCACCGAAGCGGGAGACCAAGAGACCCAGTACTTC. This codes for CATEAGDQETQYF.

The J gene is TRBJ2-1, the V gene TRBV18; D may correspond to TRBD1 or TRBD2 (5 bases each). The CDR3 is made up of 13 amino acids. Trimming cost V 8 bases and J 8 bases, with 16 bases left between them. Germline V gene data show CDR1 as KGHSH and CDR2 as LQKENI. In DNA form, the CDR3 reads TGTGCCAGCACGGGGCCCGGGAAACATGAGCAGTTCTTC. It is translated as CASTGPGKHEQFF.

The chain uses TRBV7-9 and TRBJ1-2; the D is unclear. Germline values: CDR1 SEHNR, CDR2 FQNEAQ (reference sequence). With 3 bases removed from V and 4 bases from J, the gap between germline ends came to 12 bases. The CDR3 runs 14 residues. For the CDR3, the DNA is TGTGCCAGCAGCTTTTCTACTGGTCCCTATGGCTACACCTTC. Protein: CASSFSTGPYGYTF.

This rearrangement joins TRBV7-3 to TRBJ2-2; the D gene could be TRBD1 or TRBD2 (5 bases each). With 5 bases removed from V and 2 bases from J, the gap between germline ends came to 21 bases. This CDR3 is 18 amino acids long. The germline CDR1 and CDR2 sequences are SGHTA and FQGTGA. CDR3 in amino acids: CASSHPRDQDQNTGELFF. CDR3 nucleotides: TGTGCCAGCAGCCACCCGAGGGACCAAGACCAAAACACCGGGGAGCTGTTTTTT.

The chain has TRBV7-9 and TRBJ2-1; 10 bases match TRBD2. Trimming removed 5 bases from V and 6 bases from J; junction bases left unmatched: 7. The CDR3 contains 15 residues. Germline V gene lookup returns CDR1 SEHNR and CDR2 FQNEAQ (reference sequence). The CDR3 loop reads CASSPQLAGINEQFF. In nucleotides, the CDR3 is TGTGCCAGCAGCCCGCAACTAGCGGGGATCAATGAGCAGTTCTTC.

The chain links TRBV9 to TRBJ2-1; 10 bases match TRBD1. The junction had 11 bases not matched to a gene; V was cut back by 3 bases and J by 8 bases. This CDR3 is 16 amino acids long. The germline V gene has CDR1 SGDLS and CDR2 YYNGEE. CDR3 loop: CASSARPRDRGYEQFF. The DNA for the CDR3 is TGTGCCAGCAGCGCGAGACCCCGGGACAGGGGTTATGAGCAGTTCTTC.

This chain joins TRBV19 and TRBJ1-5; no definite D call. Trimming pared 7 bases from V and 7 bases from J, leaving 17 bases between. Germline CDR1 and CDR2: LNHDA and SQIVND (reference sequence). The length of the CDR3 is 14 residues. CDR3 sequence reads: CASTPLTGEQPQHF. The CDR3 DNA is TGTGCCAGTACCCCCCTCACGGGCGAGCAGCCCCAGCATTTT.

This chain joins TRBV29-1 and TRBJ2-3, with D tentatively TRBD1 (6 bases). Germline V gene data show CDR1 as SQVTM and CDR2 as ANQGSEA. The CDR3 contains 16 residues. V was trimmed by 6 bases and J by 2 bases, leaving 21 bases between them. The CDR3, as DNA: TGCAGCGTCGACGAGACCGTGACAGGCAACACAGATACGCAGTATTTT. Amino acids: CSVDETVTGNTDTQYF.

This clone was detected only a few times. This sequence joins TRBV7-9 and TRBJ2-4; D not resolved. Germline V CDR1 and CDR2: SEHNR, FQNEAQ (reference sequence). The CDR3 extends over 12 amino acids. Trimming removed 5 bases from V and 5 bases from J, with 7 bases in between. CDR3 in amino acids: CASSADENIQYF. CDR3 nucleotides: TGTGCCAGCAGCGCGGACGAAAACATTCAGTACTTC.

This clone was seen a single time. This sequence joins TRBV25-1 and TRBJ2-7; 9 bases fit TRBD2. CDR3 length: 14 amino acids. Unmatched junction bases numbered 6, after V lost 4 bases and J lost 5 bases. The germline V gene has CDR1 MGHDK and CDR2 SYGVNS. CDR3 residues: CASSVAGVGHEQYF. For the CDR3, the DNA is TGTGCCAGCAGTGTAGCGGGGGTAGGCCACGAGCAGTACTTC.

This rearrangement joins TRBV7-2 to TRBJ1-2; D not resolved. The germline V gene has CDR1 SGHTA and CDR2 FQGNSA. This CDR3 contains 16 residues. The ends were cut back, 2 bases at V and 2 bases at J, with 15 bases in the middle. The CDR3 region is CASSLLGSQSNYGYTF. CDR3 coding DNA: TGTGCCAGCAGCTTACTGGGGTCCCAATCAAACTATGGCTACACCTTC.

CDR3 DNA sequence: TGTGCCAGCGGAAACCGGACAGTTTGCGAGCAGTACTTC. Its translation is CASGNRTVCEQYF. This chain links TRBV21-1 with TRBJ2-7; TRBD1, as called in the table, went unchecked against the DNA. TRBV21-1 is a known pseudogene. The CDR3 length is 13 residues.

This clone was detected once. The V gene is TRBV6-5, the J gene TRBJ1-5; D gene uncertain. The germline gives CDR1 MNHEY, CDR2 SVGAGI. The CDR3 extends over 13 amino acids. Trimming left V 6 bases short and J 4 bases short, with 10 bases between. CDR3 sequence (DNA): TGTGCCAGCAGCCCAATCGAAAATCAGCCCCAGCATTTT. Translating it yields CASSPIENQPQHF.

The sample holds a few counts of this clone. The V and J genes are TRBV6-5 and TRBJ1-2; D is perhaps TRBD1 (6 bases). Between the trimmed V and J ends, which lost 7 bases and 5 bases, there was a span of 14 bases. There are 13 residues in the CDR3. The germline gives CDR1 MNHEY, CDR2 SVGAGI. CDR3 sequence reads: CASIQGGGYGYTF. The CDR3 DNA is TGTGCCAGCATACAAGGGGGGGGATATGGCTACACCTTC.

This chain connects TRBV6-5 to TRBJ1-2; D is unclear. Germline V gives CDR1 MNHEY, CDR2 SVGAGI. The germline V and J ends were trimmed by 8 bases and 6 bases, with 16 bases remaining between them. This CDR3 spans 13 amino acids. The CDR3 coding sequence is TGTGCCAGCCGGCTCCTGGCTCGGAATGGCTACACCTTC. Amino acid sequence: CASRLLARNGYTF.

The genes are TRBV9 and TRBJ2-7, with D perhaps TRBD1 (6 bases). The CDR3 has 13 amino acids. Trimming left V 3 bases short and J 4 bases short, with 11 bases between. The germline gives CDR1 SGDLS, CDR2 YYNGEE. Here the CDR3 DNA reads TGTGCCAGCAGCGCAGGACAGCATTACGAGCAGTACTTC. It is translated as CASSAGQHYEQYF.

This clone appeared a single time. The chain combines TRBV7-6 with TRBJ2-5; 7 nucleotides match TRBD2. This CDR3 is 15 amino acids long. Germline assignment: CDR1 SGHVS and CDR2 FNYEAQ. With V trimmed by 4 bases and J by 5 bases, 10 bases remained unmatched. The CDR3 protein is CASSWGGLPGETQYF. The CDR3 DNA is TGTGCCAGCAGCTGGGGGGGATTACCGGGGGAGACCCAGTACTTC.

For this clone: Germline and junction disagree at one end, which may indicate a read error. This chain uses TRBV5-1 with TRBJ2-7; D perhaps matches TRBD2 (6 bases). Germline V lookup: CDR1 SGHRS, CDR2 YFSETQ. This CDR3 is built from 14 residues. CDR3 residues: CASSLAGVGYGQYF. The CDR3 DNA reads TGCGCCAGCAGCTTGGCGGGGGTTGGCTACGGGCAGTACTTC.

The V call is TRBV10-1, the J call TRBJ2-5, with a possible D match to TRBD1 (5 bases). Deletions cut 5 bases from V and 5 bases from J, with 12 bases between. This CDR3 has 13 amino acids. The germline gives CDR1 WNHNN, CDR2 SYGVQD (reference sequence). CDR3 amino acids: CASSPGSAETQYF. The CDR3 coding sequence is TGCGCCAGCAGTCCAGGGTCGGCGGAGACCCAGTACTTC.

The rearrangement joins TRBV6-5 to TRBJ2-7, with D possibly being TRBD1 or TRBD2 (5 bases each). Trimming took 6 bases from V and 0 from J, leaving 15 bases between them. The CDR3 is 15 amino acids. The germline CDR1 and CDR2 sequences are MNHEY and SVGAGI. The DNA for the CDR3 is TGTGCCAGCAGCCGTATGAGGGGTGACTCCTACGAGCAGTACTTC. Translation gives CASSRMRGDSYEQYF.

This clone counts as medium-sized. The chain combines TRBV7-2 with TRBJ2-1; TRBD2 matches 8 bases. The V and J ends lost 4 bases and 1 base, in that order; junction bases with no gene match: 3. This CDR3 region has 15 residues. Germline CDR1 SGHTA, CDR2 FQGNSA. CDR3 DNA: TGTGCCAGCAGCTCGACTAGCGATTCCTACAATGAGCAGTTCTTC. Translation gives CASSSTSDSYNEQFF.

This clone showed up just a few times. The rearrangement links TRBV5-1 to TRBJ2-7, with TRBD2 matching 8 bases. The V gene's germline CDR1 is SGHRS and CDR2 YFSETQ. CDR3 length: 15 amino acids. V was clipped by 4 bases and J by 5 bases; unmatched bases: 11. CDR3 sequence: CASSPMSGGIDEQYF. Written as DNA, the CDR3 is TGCGCCAGCAGCCCCATGTCGGGGGGGATTGACGAGCAGTACTTC.

This clone was seen a single time. This chain joins TRBV19 and TRBJ1-3; unclear D gene. Germline-derived CDR1 and CDR2 are LNHDA and SQIVND (reference sequence). The CDR3 length is 15 residues. Trimming stripped 5 bases from V and 2 bases from J, with 13 bases between. The CDR3 protein is CASSPSWVAGNTIYF. The CDR3 bases are TGTGCCAGTAGTCCGTCTTGGGTGGCTGGAAACACCATATATTTT.

This chain joins TRBV2 and TRBJ1-1; TRBD1 agrees at 7 bases. V lost 6 bases and J lost 3; bases outside the gene matches: 4. The germline V gene encodes CDR1 SNHLY and CDR2 FYNNEI. This CDR3 spans 13 amino acids. The CDR3 sequence: CASRPRGYTEAFF. The CDR3 coding sequence is TGTGCCAGCAGGCCCAGGGGGTACACTGAAGCTTTCTTT.

V usage is TRBV5-1 and J usage is TRBJ2-2; 14 bases are a match to TRBD2. Germline values: CDR1 SGHRS, CDR2 YFSETQ. There are 16 residues in the CDR3. The ends lost 3 bases at V and 5 bases at J; junction bases unmatched: 3. The CDR3 spells CASSWGLAGVTGELFF. The CDR3 DNA follows: TGCGCCAGCAGCTGGGGACTAGCGGGAGTTACCGGGGAGCTGTTTTTT.